This TCR beta chain was obtained from a study of shared clonotypes between healthy human individuals. Looking at the study overall: Donor composition was two women and three men, aged 18 to 49.

This CDR3 is 20 amino acids long. Trimming cost V 5 bases and J 5 bases, with 34 bases left between them. Germline V gives CDR1 SGHRS, CDR2 YFSETQ. Running of the assay took place at deep level. For every subset, genomic DNA was evenly distributed across several immunoSEQ plates. Here immunoSEQ multiplex PCR was the method, and the copy in TCRdb shows in-frame clones only, minus some. The repertoire holds 450,000 or so clones, with around 77% as singletons. The rearrangement joins TRBV5-1 to TRBJ2-5; D perhaps matches TRBD1 (9 bases). This TCR was recovered from a woman in her thirties or forties in good health. Some clones in this sample may be carry-over from other donors' samples. The sample consisted of PBMCs. CDR3 region: CASRLGQGYDPAGVFETQYF. Written as DNA, the CDR3 is TGCGCCAGCAGACTGGGACAGGGATACGATCCAGCGGGAGTCTTTGAGACCCAGTACTTC.